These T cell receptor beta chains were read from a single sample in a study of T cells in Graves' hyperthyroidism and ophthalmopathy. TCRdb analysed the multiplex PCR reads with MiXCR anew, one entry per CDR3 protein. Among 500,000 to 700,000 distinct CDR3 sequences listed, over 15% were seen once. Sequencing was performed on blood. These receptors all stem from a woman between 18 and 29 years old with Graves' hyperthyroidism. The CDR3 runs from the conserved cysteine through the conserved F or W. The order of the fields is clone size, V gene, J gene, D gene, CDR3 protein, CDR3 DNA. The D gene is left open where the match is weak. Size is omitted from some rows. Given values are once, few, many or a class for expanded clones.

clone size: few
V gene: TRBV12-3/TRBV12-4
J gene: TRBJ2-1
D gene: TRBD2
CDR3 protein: CASSQIAGGYNEQFF
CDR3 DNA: TGTGCCAGCAGTCAAATAGCGGGGGGGTACAATGAGCAGTTCTTC

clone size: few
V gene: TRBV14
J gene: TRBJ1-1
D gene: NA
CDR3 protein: CASSQAQNTEAFF
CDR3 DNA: TGTGCCAGCAGCCAAGCGCAGAACACTGAAGCTTTCTTT

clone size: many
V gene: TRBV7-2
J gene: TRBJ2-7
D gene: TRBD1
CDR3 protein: CASSSYRGASYEQYF
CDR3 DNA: TGTGCCAGCAGCTCCTACAGGGGGGCGTCCTACGAGCAGTACTTC

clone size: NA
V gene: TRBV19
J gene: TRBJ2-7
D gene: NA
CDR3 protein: CASPIREYEQYF
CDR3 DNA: TGTGCCAGTCCCATCAGGGAATACGAGCAGTACTTC

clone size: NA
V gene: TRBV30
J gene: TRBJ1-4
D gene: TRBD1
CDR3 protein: CAWGGWGQGKEKLFF
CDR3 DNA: TGTGCCTGGGGAGGTTGGGGACAGGGAAAGGAAAAACTGTTTTTT

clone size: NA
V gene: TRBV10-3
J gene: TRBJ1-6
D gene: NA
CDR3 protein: CAISAGYNSPLHF
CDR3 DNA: TGTGCCATCAGTGCCGGATATAATTCACCCCTCCACTTT

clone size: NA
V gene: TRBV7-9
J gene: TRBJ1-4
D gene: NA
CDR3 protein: CASRSDGPNEKLFF
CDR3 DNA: TGTGCCAGCAGATCGGACGGCCCGAATGAAAAACTGTTTTTT

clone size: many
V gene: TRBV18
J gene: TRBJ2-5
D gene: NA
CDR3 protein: CASSPGFETQYF
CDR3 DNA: TGTGCCAGCTCACCAGGGTTCGAGACCCAGTACTTC

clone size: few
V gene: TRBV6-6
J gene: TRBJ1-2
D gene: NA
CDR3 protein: CASSYFGELGYTF
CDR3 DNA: TGTGCCAGCAGTTACTTCGGGGAGTTGGGCTACACCTTC

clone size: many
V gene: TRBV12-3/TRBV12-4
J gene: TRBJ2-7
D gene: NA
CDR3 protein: CASSGRSSYEQYF
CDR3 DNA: TGTGCCAGCAGCGGACGCTCCTCCTACGAGCAGTACTTC

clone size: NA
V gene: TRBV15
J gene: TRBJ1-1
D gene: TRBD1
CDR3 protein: CATSRKGAAGAFF
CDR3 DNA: TGTGCCACCAGCAGGAAGGGGGCGGCTGGAGCTTTCTTT

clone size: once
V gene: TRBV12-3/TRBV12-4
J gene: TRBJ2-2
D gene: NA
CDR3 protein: CASSPGTAANTGELFF
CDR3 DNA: TGTGCCAGCAGTCCGGGGACGGCTGCGAACACCGGGGAGCTGTTTTTT

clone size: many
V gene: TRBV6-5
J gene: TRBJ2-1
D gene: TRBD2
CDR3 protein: CASSYSEILADNEQFF
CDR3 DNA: TGTGCCAGCAGTTACTCCGAGATACTAGCGGACAATGAGCAGTTCTTC

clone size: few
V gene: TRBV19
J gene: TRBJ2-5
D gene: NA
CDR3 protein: CASSMGGTQETQYF
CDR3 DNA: TGTGCCAGTAGTATGGGGGGCACCCAAGAGACCCAGTACTTC

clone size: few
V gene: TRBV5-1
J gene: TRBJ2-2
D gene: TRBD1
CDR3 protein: CASSIAPRTGYTGELFF
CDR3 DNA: TGCGCCAGCAGCATCGCCCCCCGGACAGGGTACACCGGGGAGCTGTTTTTT

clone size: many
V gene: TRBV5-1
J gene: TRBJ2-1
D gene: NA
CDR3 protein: CASSFPLASRGSYNEQFF
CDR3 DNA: TGCGCCAGCAGCTTTCCCCTAGCGTCCCGAGGCTCCTACAATGAGCAGTTCTTC

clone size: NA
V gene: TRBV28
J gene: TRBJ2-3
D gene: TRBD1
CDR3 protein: CASSPDRGAGDTQYF
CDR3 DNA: TGTGCCAGCAGCCCCGACAGGGGCGCGGGAGATACGCAGTATTTT

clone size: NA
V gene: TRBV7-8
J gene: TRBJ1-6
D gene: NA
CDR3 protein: CASRDNYNSPLHF
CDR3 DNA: TGTGCCAGCAGGGACAACTATAATTCACCCCTCCACTTT

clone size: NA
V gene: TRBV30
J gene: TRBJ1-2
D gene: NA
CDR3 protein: CAWTLESFWYGYTF
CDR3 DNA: TGTGCCTGGACCCTTGAGAGTTTTTGGTATGGCTACACCTTC

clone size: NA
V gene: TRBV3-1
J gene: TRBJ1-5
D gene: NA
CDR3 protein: CASSRGVPGSNQPQHF
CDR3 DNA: TGTGCCAGCAGTCGGGGGGTCCCTGGGAGCAATCAGCCCCAGCATTTT

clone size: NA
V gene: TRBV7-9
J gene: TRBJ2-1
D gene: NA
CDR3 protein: CASSSEVGLGETQFF
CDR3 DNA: TGTGCCAGCAGCTCAGAAGTCGGTCTCGGGGAGACCCAGTTCTTC

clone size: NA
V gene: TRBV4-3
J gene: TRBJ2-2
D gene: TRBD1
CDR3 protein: CASSQANPGTGIGELFF
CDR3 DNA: TGCGCCAGCAGCCAAGCGAATCCCGGGACAGGAATCGGGGAGCTGTTTTTT

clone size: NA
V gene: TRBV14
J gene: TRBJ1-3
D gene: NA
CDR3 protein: CASSSGIGNTIYF
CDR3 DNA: TGTGCCAGCAGCTCCGGGATCGGAAACACCATATATTTT

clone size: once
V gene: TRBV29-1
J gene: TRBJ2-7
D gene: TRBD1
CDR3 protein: CSVEGQGGYEQYF
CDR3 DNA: TGCAGCGTTGAAGGACAGGGTGGCTACGAGCAGTACTTC

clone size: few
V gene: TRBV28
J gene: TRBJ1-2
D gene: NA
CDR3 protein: CASSLFWGTTQGEKYGYTF
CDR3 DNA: TGTGCCAGCAGTTTATTCTGGGGGACGACACAAGGGGAGAAATATGGCTACACCTTC

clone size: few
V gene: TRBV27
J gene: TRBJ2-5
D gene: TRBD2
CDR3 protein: CASSFVLAGGLGTQYF
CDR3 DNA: TGTGCCAGCAGTTTTGTGCTAGCGGGGGGGCTTGGGACCCAGTACTTC

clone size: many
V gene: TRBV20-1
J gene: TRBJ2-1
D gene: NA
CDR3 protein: CSARDRARVYEQFF
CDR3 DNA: TGCAGTGCTAGAGATCGTGCCAGGGTTTACGAGCAGTTCTTC

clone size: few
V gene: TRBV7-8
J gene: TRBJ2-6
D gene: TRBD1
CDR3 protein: CASRPTGGSGANVLTF
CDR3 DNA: TGTGCCAGCAGGCCTACAGGGGGAAGTGGGGCCAACGTCCTGACTTTC

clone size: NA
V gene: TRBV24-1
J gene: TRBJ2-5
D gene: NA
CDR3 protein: CATSDLTRKGDWYQETQYF
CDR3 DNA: TGTGCCACCAGTGACCTTACTAGAAAAGGAGATTGGTACCAAGAGACCCAGTACTTC

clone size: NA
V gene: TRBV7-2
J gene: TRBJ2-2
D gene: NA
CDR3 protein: CASSRRQPGELFF
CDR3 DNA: TGTGCCAGCAGCCGAAGACAACCCGGGGAGCTGTTTTTT

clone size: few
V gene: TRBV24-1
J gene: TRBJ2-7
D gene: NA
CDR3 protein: CATSSRAPGEQYF
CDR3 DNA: TGTGCCACCAGTTCAAGGGCACCGGGGGAGCAGTACTTC

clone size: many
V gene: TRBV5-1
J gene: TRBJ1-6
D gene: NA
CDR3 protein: CASSLTGTGNSPLHF
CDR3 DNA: TGCGCCAGCAGCTTGACAGGAACGGGTAATTCACCCCTCCACTTT

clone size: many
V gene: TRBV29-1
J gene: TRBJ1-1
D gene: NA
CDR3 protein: CSVEGDTEAFF
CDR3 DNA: TGCAGCGTTGAAGGGGACACTGAAGCTTTCTTT

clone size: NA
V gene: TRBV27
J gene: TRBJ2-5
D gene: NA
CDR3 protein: CASSFAGHRRETQYF
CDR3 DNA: TGTGCCAGCAGTTTCGCGGGGCACCGCCGAGAGACCCAGTACTTC

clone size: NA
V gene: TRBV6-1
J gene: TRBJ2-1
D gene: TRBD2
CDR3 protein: CASSSTTRLGLAGVQNEQFF
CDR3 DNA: TGTGCCAGCAGCAGTACCACCAGGCTGGGACTAGCGGGAGTTCAGAATGAGCAGTTCTTC

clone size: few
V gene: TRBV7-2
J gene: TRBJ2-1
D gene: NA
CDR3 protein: CASSLKRAPTYNEQFF
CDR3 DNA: TGTGCCAGCAGCTTAAAGCGGGCCCCGACCTACAATGAGCAGTTCTTC

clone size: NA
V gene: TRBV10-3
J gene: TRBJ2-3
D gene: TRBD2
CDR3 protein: CAISDRAAGGPVDTQYF
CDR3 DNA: TGTGCCATCAGTGACAGGGCAGCGGGAGGGCCGGTGGATACGCAGTATTTT

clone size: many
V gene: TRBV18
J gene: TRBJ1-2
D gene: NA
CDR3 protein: CASSPGDGYTF
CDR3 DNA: TGTGCCAGCAGCCCAGGGGACGGCTACACCTTC

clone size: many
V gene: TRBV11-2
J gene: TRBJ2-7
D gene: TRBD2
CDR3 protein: CASSLEAGGPNYEQYF
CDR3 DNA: TGTGCCAGCAGCTTAGAGGCGGGAGGGCCAAACTACGAGCAGTACTTC

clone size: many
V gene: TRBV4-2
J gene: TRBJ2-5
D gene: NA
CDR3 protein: CASSQTRGRQETQYF
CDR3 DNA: TGTGCCAGCAGCCAAACCCGGGGCCGCCAAGAGACCCAGTACTTC

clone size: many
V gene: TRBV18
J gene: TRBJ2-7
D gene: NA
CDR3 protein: CASSPGTSYEQYF
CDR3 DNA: TGTGCCAGCAGCCCCGGAACCTCCTACGAGCAGTACTTC

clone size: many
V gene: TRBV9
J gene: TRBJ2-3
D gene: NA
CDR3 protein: CASSVEGLDTDTQYF
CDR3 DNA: TGTGCCAGCAGCGTAGAAGGCCTAGACACAGATACGCAGTATTTT

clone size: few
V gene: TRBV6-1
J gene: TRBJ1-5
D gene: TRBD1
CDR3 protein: CASSSTGNNQPQHF
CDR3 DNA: TGTGCCAGCAGTTCGACAGGGAACAATCAGCCCCAGCATTTT

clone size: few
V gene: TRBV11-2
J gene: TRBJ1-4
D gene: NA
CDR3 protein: CASSSGRRNEKLFF
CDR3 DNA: TGTGCCAGCAGCTCAGGGCGCCGTAATGAAAAACTGTTTTTT

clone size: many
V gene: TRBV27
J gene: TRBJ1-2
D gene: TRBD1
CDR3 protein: CASSYRGQNYGYTF
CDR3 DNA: TGTGCCAGCAGTTACAGGGGGCAAAACTATGGCTACACCTTC

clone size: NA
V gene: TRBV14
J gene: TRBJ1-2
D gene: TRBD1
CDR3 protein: CASSLHAGGNYGYTF
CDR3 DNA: TGTGCCAGCAGCCTTCACGCAGGGGGGAACTATGGCTACACCTTC

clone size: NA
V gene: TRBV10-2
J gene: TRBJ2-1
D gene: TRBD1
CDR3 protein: CASRDRGAYNEQFF
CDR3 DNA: TGCGCCAGCAGAGACAGGGGGGCCTACAATGAGCAGTTCTTC

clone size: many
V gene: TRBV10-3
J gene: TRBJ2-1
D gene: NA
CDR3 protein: CAISESWSGEYNEQFF
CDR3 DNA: TGTGCCATCAGTGAGTCCTGGTCGGGAGAGTACAATGAGCAGTTCTTC

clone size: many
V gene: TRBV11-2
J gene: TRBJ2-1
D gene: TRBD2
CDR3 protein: CASSRPRAGAVNEQFF
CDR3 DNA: TGTGCCAGCAGCCGTCCACGGGCGGGAGCGGTCAATGAGCAGTTCTTC

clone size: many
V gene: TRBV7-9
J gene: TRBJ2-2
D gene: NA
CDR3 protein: CASGFWDNTGELFF
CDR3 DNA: TGTGCCAGCGGGTTCTGGGACAACACCGGGGAGCTGTTTTTT

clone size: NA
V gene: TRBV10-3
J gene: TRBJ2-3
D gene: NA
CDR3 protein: CAISGSQRPSTDTQYF
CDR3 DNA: TGTGCCATCAGTGGTTCCCAGCGACCTAGCACAGATACGCAGTATTTT

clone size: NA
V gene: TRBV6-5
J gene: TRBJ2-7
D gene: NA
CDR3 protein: CASSYSRRGGPGAIYEQYF
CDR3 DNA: TGTGCCAGCAGTTACTCGAGGAGGGGCGGCCCAGGGGCAATCTACGAGCAGTACTTC

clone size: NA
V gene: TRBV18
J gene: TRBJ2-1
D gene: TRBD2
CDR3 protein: CASSPVAGDNEQFF
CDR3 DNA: TGTGCCAGCTCCCCCGTAGCGGGGGACAATGAGCAGTTCTTC

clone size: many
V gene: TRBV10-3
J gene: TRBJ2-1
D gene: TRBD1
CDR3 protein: CAISEGQGYNEQFF
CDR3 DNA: TGTGCCATCAGTGAGGGACAGGGCTACAATGAGCAGTTCTTC